This passage covers 15 T cell receptor beta chains from one sample sequenced in a study of T-cell reconstitution after alpha-beta-depleted transplantation in children. Unique molecular identifiers were used in preparing the TCRbeta library. TCRdb passed the PCR reads through MiXCR, listing each CDR3 protein once. The sample has about 1,000,000 distinct CDR3 sequences, roughly 29% seen once; the top ten hold 28%. Source: PBMCs, mostly from graft donor cells, taken 360 days after TCRalphabeta/CD19-depleted stem cell transplant. These receptors originate from a boy in the first two years of life who had a stem cell transplant for SCID, so the T cells may come from the graft donor.

V and J are TRBV12-3 or TRBV12-4 and TRBJ1-1, with D possibly matching TRBD1 (5 bases). V lost 3 bases, J lost 7 bases, and 12 bases lay in between. The CDR3 contains 13 residues. The CDR3 region is CASSFAPGGEAFF. CDR3 nucleotides: TGTGCCAGCAGTTTCGCGCCGGGGGGTGAAGCTTTCTTT.

In this sample, this clonotype turned up a few times. The chain combines TRBV12-3 or TRBV12-4 with TRBJ2-5; D is ambiguous. The V gene lost 4 bases and the J gene lost 5 bases, with 14 bases spanning the gap. This CDR3 has 14 amino acids. This chain's CDR3 is CASSSSWFRETQYF. The CDR3 nucleotides are TGTGCCAGCAGTTCCTCTTGGTTCCGGGAGACCCAGTACTTC.

This clonotype was counted a few times. The genes are TRBV7-9 and TRBJ2-3, with D tentatively TRBD1 or TRBD2 (5 bases each). Germline values: CDR1 SEHNR, CDR2 FQNEAQ (reference sequence). This CDR3 contains 17 residues. Trimming shortened V by 1 base and J by 6 bases, and 20 bases separated the two germline ends. The CDR3 nucleotides are TGTGCCAGCAGCTTAGGGGCCGGGACCCCAAACTATGATACGCAGTATTTT. Protein sequence: CASSLGAGTPNYDTQYF. Full variable domain (missing parts from reference TRBV7-9 and TRBJ2-3): DTGVSQNPRHKITKRGQNVTFRCDPISEHNRLYWYRQTLGQGPEFLTYFQNEAQLEKSRLLSDRFSAERPKGSFSTLEIQRTEQGDSAMYLCASSLGAGTPNYDTQYFGPGTRLTVL.

The table lists this clonotype with a few counts. The rearrangement links TRBV15 to TRBJ2-3, with a tentative D call TRBD2 (6 bases). This CDR3 has 17 residues. Trimming pared 0 bases from V and 0 bases from J, leaving 13 bases between. Germline-derived CDR1 and CDR2 are LNHNV and YYDKDF (reference sequence). This chain's CDR3 is CATSRDRPGTSTDTQYF. The CDR3 DNA sequence: TGTGCCACCAGCAGAGATCGGCCGGGGACTAGCACAGATACGCAGTATTTT.

The chain employs TRBV3-1 and TRBJ2-2; 10 nucleotides agree with TRBD1. Trimming cost V 6 bases and J 7 bases; bases outside gene matches: 8. The CDR3 extends over 15 amino acids. Looked up from germline, CDR1 is LGHDT and CDR2 is YNNKEL (reference sequence). The CDR3 reads CASRLRQGAIGELFF. As DNA, the CDR3 is TGTGCCAGCAGACTTCGACAGGGGGCTATCGGGGAGCTGTTTTTT. Variable domain in full (rest from reference TRBV3-1 and TRBJ2-2): DTAVSQTPKYLVTQMGNDKSIKCEQNLGHDTMYWYKQDSKKFLKIMFSYNNKELIINETVPNRFSPKSPDKAHLNLHINSLELGDSAVYFCASRLRQGAIGELFFGEGSRLTVL.

The rearrangement joins TRBV12-3 or TRBV12-4 to TRBJ1-2, with a possible D match to TRBD1 (5 bases). V lost 5 bases, J lost 5 bases, and 24 bases lay in between. This CDR3 is built from 17 residues. The CDR3 sequence is CASSGTGARAAVYGYTF. The CDR3 DNA sequence: TGTGCCAGCAGTGGGACGGGAGCGAGAGCCGCCGTGTATGGCTACACCTTC.

This clonotype was seen a handful of times. V usage is TRBV12-3 or TRBV12-4 and J usage is TRBJ2-4, with TRBD1 identical over 7 bases. CDR3 length: 14 residues. The junction had 7 bases not matched to a gene; V was cut back by 6 bases and J by 5 bases. This chain's CDR3 is CASSPGQVQNIQYF. DNA for the CDR3: TGTGCCAGCAGCCCCGGACAGGTCCAAAACATTCAGTACTTC.

This chain joins TRBV29-1 and TRBJ2-2; 8 bases line up with TRBD1. The germline V gene has CDR1 SQVTM and CDR2 ANQGSEA. After removal of 7 bases from V and 4 bases from J, the junction contained 2 bases not matched to a gene. The CDR3 has 12 residues. The CDR3 region is CSGTGFTGELFF. CDR3 nucleotides: TGCAGCGGGACAGGGTTCACCGGGGAGCTGTTTTTT.

Comment on this clonotype: In this CDR3 the conserved last residue, phenylalanine or tryptophan, is missing, so a read error is likely. The V call is TRBV20-1, the J call TRBJ2-1, with 12 bases that match TRBD2. The V segment lost 3 bases and the J segment 0 bases; nucleotides outside the gene matches: 6. Per the germline V gene, CDR1 is DFQATT and CDR2 is SNEGSKA (reference sequence). CDR3 length equals 17 residues. The CDR3 sequence is CSASRLAGGSSYNEQFS. CDR3 DNA sequence: TGCAGTGCTAGTCGCCTAGCGGGGGGGAGCTCCTACAATGAGCAGTTCTCC.

V and J are TRBV7-2 and TRBJ2-1; D gene uncertain. From germline, CDR1 is SGHTA and CDR2 FQGNSA. V lost 0 bases and J lost 4, with 16 bases in between. The CDR3 extends over 17 amino acids. The chain's CDR3 is CASSLASLPVGYNEQFF. In DNA, the CDR3 is TGTGCCAGCAGCTTAGCTTCTCTACCAGTCGGGTACAATGAGCAGTTCTTC.

This clonotype came up a few times. J is TRBJ2-5 and V is TRBV2; D might be TRBD1 or TRBD2, each matching 5 bases. V gave up 6 bases and J gave up 5 bases, with 13 bases separating them. CDR1 SNHLY and CDR2 FYNNEI come from the germline V gene. The CDR3 loop spans 13 amino acids. The CDR3 sequence is CASRGRGTETQYF. CDR3 nucleotide sequence: TGTGCCAGCAGGGGACGAGGAACGGAGACCCAGTACTTC.

The chain is built from TRBV5-1 and TRBJ2-3, with a tentative D call TRBD2 (5 bases). CDR3 size: 15 residues. Trimming pared 2 bases from V and 6 bases from J, leaving 16 bases between. Germline V gives CDR1 SGHRS, CDR2 YFSETQ. CDR3 sequence reads: CASSFDALLVDTQYF. The CDR3 DNA sequence: TGCGCCAGCAGCTTCGATGCCCTACTAGTCGATACGCAGTATTTT.

This clonotype appeared a few times. The chain employs TRBV12-3 or TRBV12-4 and TRBJ1-1, with D unclear. The CDR3 is made up of 14 amino acids. V gave up 6 bases and J gave up 4 bases, with 15 bases separating them. In DNA form, the CDR3 reads TGTGCCAGCAGCCTCGGCTTCTTTGGCACTGAAGCTTTCTTT. It is translated as CASSLGFFGTEAFF.

Only a few counts were recorded for this clonotype. CDR3 protein: CSARRPRGNTEAFF. The CDR3 DNA reads TGCAGTGCTAGGAGGCCTCGAGGAAACACTGAAGCTTTCTTT. The gene calls are TRBV20-1 and TRBJ1-1; unclear D gene. The CDR3 has 14 residues. Trimming shortened V by 3 bases and J by 2 bases, and 13 bases separated the two germline ends. In germline, CDR1 is DFQATT, CDR2 SNEGSKA (reference sequence).

V is TRBV7-9 and J is TRBJ1-1, with D unresolved. The V gene's germline CDR1 is SEHNR and CDR2 FQNEAQ (reference sequence). V was shortened by 1 base and J by 1 base, with 13 bases between the two germline ends. The CDR3 covers 16 residues. For the CDR3, the DNA is TGTGCCAGCAGCTTAGGCAGCGGTAGTAGGAACACTGAAGCTTTCTTT. It is translated as CASSLGSGSRNTEAFF.